Below are 5 T cell receptor beta chains sequenced from a single sample in a study of beta chain features in type 1 diabetes. Study conclusions and caveats: TCRB CDR3s were moderately but significantly shorter in Type 1 diabetes patients in all four CD4+ subsets.

These TCRs' antigens remain unknown. Every isolated RNA sample was fully reverse transcribed, so sequencing captured expressed TCRB transcripts. Using immunoSEQ multiplex PCR, the repertoire was profiled, and TCRdb retains in-frame clones only, with some absent. The sample has approximately 140,000 clones, around 8.8% seen once; the top ten hold about 0.7%. Sequencing input: central memory CD4+ T cells from blood. These receptors all come from a man aged 25-40 years with type 1 diabetes.

V and J are TRBV6-5 and TRBJ2-5, with D possibly being TRBD1 (5 bases). Germline CDR1 MNHEY, CDR2 SVGAGI. The V and J ends lost 2 bases and 1 base respectively, with 5 bases between them. The CDR3 has 13 residues. Here the CDR3 DNA reads TGTGCCAGCAGTTACGGGGCCCAAGAGACCCAGTACTTC. Its protein product is CASSYGAQETQYF.

This sequence joins TRBV4-1 and TRBJ1-6; no reliable D call. The CDR3 is made up of 15 amino acids. The germline V and J ends were trimmed by 1 base and 8 bases, with 12 bases remaining between them. The germline gives CDR1 MGHRA, CDR2 YSYEKL. The CDR3 DNA is TGCGCCAGCAGCCAAGTCCGCGAGGGATATTCACCCCTCCACTTT. It translates to CASSQVREGYSPLHF.

This clone was recorded at least ten times. V usage is TRBV2 and J usage is TRBJ2-2; possibly TRBD1 for D (5 bases). Deletions cut 7 bases from V and 3 bases from J, with 12 bases between. Germline CDR1 SNHLY, CDR2 FYNNEI. The CDR3 runs 14 residues. CDR3 in amino acids: CASKTAWDTGELFF. The CDR3 DNA reads TGTGCCAGCAAGACAGCCTGGGACACCGGGGAGCTGTTTTTT.

This chain joins TRBV14 and TRBJ2-1, with 15 positions matching TRBD2. The CDR3 is 15 residues long. The junction had 1 base not matched to a gene; V was cut back by 4 bases and J by 6 bases. CDR1 and CDR2 (germline): SGHDN, FVKESK. In nucleotides, the CDR3 is TGTGCCAGCAGCCCGGGACTAGCGGGGGGCAATGAGCAGTTCTTC. Amino acids: CASSPGLAGGNEQFF.

V and J are TRBV7-9 and TRBJ1-2; no firm D call. V gave up 0 bases and J gave up 2 bases, with 10 bases separating them. Per germline, CDR1 SEHNR and CDR2 FQNEAQ (reference sequence). This CDR3 has 15 amino acids. CDR3 protein: CASSLASGVNYGYTF. The CDR3 DNA reads as TGTGCCAGCAGCTTAGCTTCGGGAGTCAACTATGGCTACACCTTC.